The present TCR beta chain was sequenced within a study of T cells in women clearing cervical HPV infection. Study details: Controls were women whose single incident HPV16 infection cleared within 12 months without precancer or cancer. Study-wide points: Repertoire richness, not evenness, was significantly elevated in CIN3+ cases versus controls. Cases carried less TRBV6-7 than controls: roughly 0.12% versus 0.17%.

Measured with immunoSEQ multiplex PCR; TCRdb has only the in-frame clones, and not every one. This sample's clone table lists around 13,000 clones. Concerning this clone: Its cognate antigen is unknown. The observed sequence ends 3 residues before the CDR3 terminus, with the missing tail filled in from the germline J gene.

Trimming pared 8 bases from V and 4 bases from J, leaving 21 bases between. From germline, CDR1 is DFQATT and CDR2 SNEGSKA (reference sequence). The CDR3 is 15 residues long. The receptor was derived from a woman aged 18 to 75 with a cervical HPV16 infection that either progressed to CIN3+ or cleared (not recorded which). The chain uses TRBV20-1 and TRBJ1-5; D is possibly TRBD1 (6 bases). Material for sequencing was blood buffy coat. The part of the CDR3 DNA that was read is TGCAGTTCCCCGGAGGGGGGGCTCGATAATCAGCCC. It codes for CSSPEGGLDNQP. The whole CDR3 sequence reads CSSPEGGLDNQPQHF.